These T cell receptor beta chains were read from a single sample in a study of T cells in Graves' hyperthyroidism and ophthalmopathy. TCRdb re-called the multiplex PCR reads through MiXCR, storing one row per CDR3 protein. The sample shows 340,000 or so distinct CDR3 sequences, 20% to 25% of them seen only once. Material: blood. These receptors were obtained from a woman between 45 and 65 years old with Graves' hyperthyroidism. The CDR3 runs from the conserved cysteine through the conserved F or W. D genes are given only for firm matches. Size tells how often a clone was seen (once, few, many) or the class of an expanded clone, and some rows leave it out.

v_gene	d_gene	j_gene	abundance	CDR3nt	CDR3aa
TRBV6-1	.	TRBJ2-1	many	TGTGCCAGCAGTGAACAGGAGCACAATGAGCAGTTCTTC	CASSEQEHNEQFF
TRBV7-2	.	TRBJ2-7	many	TGTGCCAGCAGCCCTAGCTCCTACGAGCAGTACTTC	CASSPSSYEQYF
TRBV18	TRBD2	TRBJ2-3	.	TGTGCCAGCTCACCAAATAGGCCGGGACTAGCGAGCACAGATACGCAGTATTTT	CASSPNRPGLASTDTQYF
TRBV30	.	TRBJ2-2	.	TGTGCCTGGAGTGTAGTAAGGGGCGGGGAGCTGTTTTTT	CAWSVVRGGELFF
TRBV30	TRBD2	TRBJ2-1	.	TGTGCCTGGAGTAGCGGACTAGCGGGTTTCTACAATGAGCAGTTCTTC	CAWSSGLAGFYNEQFF
TRBV18	TRBD1	TRBJ2-3	many	TGTGCCAGCTCCGGAGAGGGGGCCAGCACAGATACGCAGTATTTT	CASSGEGASTDTQYF
TRBV7-3	TRBD2	TRBJ2-1	many	TGTGCCAGCAGCTTTAGCGGGGGGGCCTACAATGAGCAGTTCTTC	CASSFSGGAYNEQFF
TRBV6-2/TRBV6-3	.	TRBJ1-2	.	TGTGCCAGCAGTTACATTGTGGGACTCTATGGCTACACCTTC	CASSYIVGLYGYTF
TRBV20-1	TRBD2	TRBJ2-1	many	TGCAGTGCTTTAACTAGCGGTTCCTACAATGAGCAGTTCTTC	CSALTSGSYNEQFF
TRBV6-1	.	TRBJ2-7	many	TGTGCCAGCAGTCCCCACCCGTTAAGGGGCGAGCAGTACTTC	CASSPHPLRGEQYF
TRBV19	TRBD2	TRBJ2-1	few	TGTGCCAGTAGTATGGGAATAGCGGGGATCTTTGAGCAGTTCTTC	CASSMGIAGIFEQFF
TRBV19	.	TRBJ2-7	.	TGTGCCAGTAGTGGACACTACGAGCAGTGCTTC	CASSGHYEQCF
TRBV3-1	.	TRBJ2-1	many	TGTGCCAGCAGCCAAGGGTCGAGTAGGCTCAATGAGCAGTTCTTC	CASSQGSSRLNEQFF